This TCR beta chain appears in the sequencing data of a study of post-analysis software for immune sequencing data. cDNA libraries of TCR beta carried unique molecular identifiers. One entry per CDR3 protein results from TCRdb running MiXCR on the PCR reads. Found here are 430,000 or so distinct CDR3 sequences, approximately 38% of them singletons; the top ten hold about 7.6%. Input material: blood. This receptor was identified in a girl aged 2 to 10 with multiple sclerosis.

The CDR3 DNA reads TGCGCCAGCAGCCAGGGCGAGCTACTTACGGATGGCTACACCTTC. It encodes CASSQGELLTDGYTF. The chain has TRBV4-1 and TRBJ1-2; D gene unclear. V shed 3 bases and J shed 6 bases, with 17 bases lying between them. There are 15 residues in the CDR3. CDR1 is MGHRA and CDR2 is YSYEKL in the germline V gene.